This T cell receptor (beta chain) was captured by sequencing in a study of blood T cell repertoires in COVID-19. On the study more broadly: Some COVID-19 samples were acute and others convalescent; all came from the United States, Italy and Spain. PBMCs, B-cell-depleted T cells, or T cells were the source of the cDNA or gDNA that made up the material.

The CDR3 has 16 residues. V was clipped by 0 bases and J by 0 bases; unmatched bases: 4. Germline V gene data show CDR1 as SGHRS and CDR2 as YFSETQ. This clone showed up just once. In the authors' methods: The authors estimated nucleated cell counts from reference gene primer amplification. TCRdb's table, derived via immunoSEQ multiplex PCR, lists solely in-frame clones and lacks some. For V, J and clone size, that table is used; D and trimming come from the DNA. The sample lists 75,000 to 100,000 clones; around 80% were seen once. The clonotype was recovered from a human donor in a cohort sampled during active COVID-19. Sequencing input: peripheral blood. The chain has TRBV5-1 and TRBJ2-5, with 8 positions matching TRBD1. DNA for the CDR3: TGCGCCAGCAGCTTGGGGACAGGGACAGACCAAGAGACCCAGTACTTC. This codes for CASSLGTGTDQETQYF.